In its sample, the clone carrying this T cell receptor beta chain was seen once. This entry belongs to a study of blood T cell repertoires in COVID-19. On the study more broadly: Sites in the United States, Italy and Spain provided acute and convalescent COVID-19 samples. Nucleic acid was either cDNA or gDNA, and it came from T cells, B-cell-depleted T cells, or PBMCs.

The V gene lost 2 bases and the J gene lost 8 bases, with 11 bases spanning the gap. The CDR3 runs 13 residues. Germline loops: CDR1 SGDLS, CDR2 YYNGEE. In the study's own analysis: Quantification of nucleated cells was approximated via reference gene primer amplification. Repertoires were generated with immunoSEQ multiplex PCR, while TCRdb's copy carries only in-frame clones and drops some. V and J calls and clone size are copied from that table; D and trimming were computed from the DNA. The table includes about 190,000 clones, roughly 73% detected once. Sequenced: peripheral blood. The V gene is TRBV9, the J gene TRBJ2-1; D might be TRBD2 (6 bases). This sequence was found in a woman older than 75 with active or convalescent COVID-19. CDR3 nucleotides: TGTGCCAGCAGCGTTGGACTATCCGATGAGCAGTTCTTC. Protein product: CASSVGLSDEQFF. Looking up the rest from reference TRBV9 and TRBJ2-1 gives the full variable domain: DSGVTQTPKHLITATGQRVTLRCSPRSGDLSVYWYQQSLDQGLQFLIQYYNGEERAKGNILERFSAQQFPDLHSELNLSSLELGDSALYFCASSVGLSDEQFFGPGTRLTVL.